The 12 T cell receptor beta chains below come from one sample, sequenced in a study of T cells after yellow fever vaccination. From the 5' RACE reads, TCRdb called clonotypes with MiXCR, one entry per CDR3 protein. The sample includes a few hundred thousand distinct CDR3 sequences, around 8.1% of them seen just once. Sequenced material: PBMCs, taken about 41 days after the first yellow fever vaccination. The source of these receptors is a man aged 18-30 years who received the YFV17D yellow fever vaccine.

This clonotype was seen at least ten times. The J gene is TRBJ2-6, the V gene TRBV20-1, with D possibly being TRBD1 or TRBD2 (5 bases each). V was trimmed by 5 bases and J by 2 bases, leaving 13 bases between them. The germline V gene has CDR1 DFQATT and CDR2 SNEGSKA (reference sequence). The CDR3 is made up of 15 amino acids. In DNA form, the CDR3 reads TGCAGTGCTCTGGGGGAATGGGCTGGGGCCAACGTCCTGACTTTC. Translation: CSALGEWAGANVLTF.

The CDR3 coding sequence is TGTGCCAGCAGCTCCGAGATTCGGACAGCCTCCTACGAGCAGTACTTC. It encodes CASSSEIRTASYEQYF. V usage is TRBV7-2 and J usage is TRBJ2-7; tentative D call: TRBD1 (6 bases). Germline CDR1 is SGHTA and CDR2 is FQGNSA. The length of the CDR3 is 16 residues. Trimming took 4 bases from V and 0 from J, leaving 16 bases between them.

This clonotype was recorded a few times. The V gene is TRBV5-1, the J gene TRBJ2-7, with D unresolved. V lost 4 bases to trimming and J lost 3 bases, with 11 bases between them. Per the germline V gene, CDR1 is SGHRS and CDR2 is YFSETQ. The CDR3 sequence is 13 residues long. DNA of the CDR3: TGCGCCAGCAGCCACCTCTCTGACTACGAGCAGTACTTC. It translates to CASSHLSDYEQYF.

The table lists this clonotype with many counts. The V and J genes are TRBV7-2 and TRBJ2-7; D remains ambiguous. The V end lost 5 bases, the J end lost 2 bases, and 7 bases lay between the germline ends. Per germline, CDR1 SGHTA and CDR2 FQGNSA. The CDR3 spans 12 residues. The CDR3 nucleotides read TGTGCCAGCAGCCCCCAAGCCTACGAGCAGTACTTC. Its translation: CASSPQAYEQYF.

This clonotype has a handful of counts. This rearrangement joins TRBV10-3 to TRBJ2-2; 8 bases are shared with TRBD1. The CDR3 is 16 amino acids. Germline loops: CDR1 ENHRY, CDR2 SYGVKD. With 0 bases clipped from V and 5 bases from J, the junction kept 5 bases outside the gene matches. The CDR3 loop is CAISESSGGKTGELFF. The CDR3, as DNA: TGTGCCATCAGTGAGTCGTCAGGGGGCAAAACCGGGGAGCTGTTTTTT.

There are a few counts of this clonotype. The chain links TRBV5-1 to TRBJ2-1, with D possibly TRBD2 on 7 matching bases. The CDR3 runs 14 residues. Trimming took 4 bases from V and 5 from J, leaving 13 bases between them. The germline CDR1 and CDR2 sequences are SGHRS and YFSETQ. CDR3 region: CASSLIGGDNEQFF. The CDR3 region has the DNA TGCGCCAGCAGCCTAATAGGGGGGGACAATGAGCAGTTCTTC.

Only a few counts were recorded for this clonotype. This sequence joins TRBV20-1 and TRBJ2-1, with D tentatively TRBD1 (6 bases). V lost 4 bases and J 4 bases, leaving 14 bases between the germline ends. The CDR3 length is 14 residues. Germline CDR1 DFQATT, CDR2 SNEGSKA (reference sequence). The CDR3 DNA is TGCAGTGCTATCAGGGGTGGGGTATACAATGAGCAGTTCTTC. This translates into CSAIRGGVYNEQFF.

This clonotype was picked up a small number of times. Written as DNA, the CDR3 is TGTGCCAGCAGCATTCCTCCGGAGACCCAGTACTTC. This sequence encodes CASSIPPETQYF. The chain couples TRBV12-3 or TRBV12-4 to TRBJ2-5; no clear D gene. This CDR3 contains 12 residues. V was trimmed by 6 bases and J by 5 bases, leaving 10 bases between them.

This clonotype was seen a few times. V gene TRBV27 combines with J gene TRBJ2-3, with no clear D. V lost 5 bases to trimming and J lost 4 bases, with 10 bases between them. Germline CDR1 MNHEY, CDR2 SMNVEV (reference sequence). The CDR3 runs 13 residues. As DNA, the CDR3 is TGTGCCAGCAGTCTCCTCGGTTCAGATACGCAGTATTTT. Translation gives CASSLLGSDTQYF.

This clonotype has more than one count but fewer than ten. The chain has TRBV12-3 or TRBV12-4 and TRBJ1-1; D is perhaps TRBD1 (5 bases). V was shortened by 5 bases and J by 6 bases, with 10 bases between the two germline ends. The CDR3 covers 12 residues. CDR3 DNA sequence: TGTGCCAGCAGTCTGACACAGGCTGAAGCTTTCTTT. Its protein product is CASSLTQAEAFF.

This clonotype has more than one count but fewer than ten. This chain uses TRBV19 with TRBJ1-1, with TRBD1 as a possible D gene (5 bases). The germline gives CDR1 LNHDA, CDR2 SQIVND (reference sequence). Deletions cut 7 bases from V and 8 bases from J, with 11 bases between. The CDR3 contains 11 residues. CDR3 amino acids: CASIRGLEAFF. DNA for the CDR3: TGTGCCAGTATTCGGGGCCTAGAAGCTTTCTTT. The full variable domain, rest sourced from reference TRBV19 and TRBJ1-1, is DGGITQSPKYLFRKEGQNVTLSCEQNLNHDAMYWYRQDPGQGLRLIYYSQIVNDFQKGDIAEGYSVSREKKESFPLTVTSAQKNPTAFYLCASIRGLEAFFGQGTRLTVV.

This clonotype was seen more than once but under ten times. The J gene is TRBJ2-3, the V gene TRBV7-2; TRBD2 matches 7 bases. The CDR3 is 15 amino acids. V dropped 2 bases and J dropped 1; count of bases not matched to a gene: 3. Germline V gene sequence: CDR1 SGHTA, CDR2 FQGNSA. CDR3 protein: CASSLFRGGTDTQYF. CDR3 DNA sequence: TGTGCCAGCAGCTTATTCCGGGGGGGCACAGATACGCAGTATTTT.